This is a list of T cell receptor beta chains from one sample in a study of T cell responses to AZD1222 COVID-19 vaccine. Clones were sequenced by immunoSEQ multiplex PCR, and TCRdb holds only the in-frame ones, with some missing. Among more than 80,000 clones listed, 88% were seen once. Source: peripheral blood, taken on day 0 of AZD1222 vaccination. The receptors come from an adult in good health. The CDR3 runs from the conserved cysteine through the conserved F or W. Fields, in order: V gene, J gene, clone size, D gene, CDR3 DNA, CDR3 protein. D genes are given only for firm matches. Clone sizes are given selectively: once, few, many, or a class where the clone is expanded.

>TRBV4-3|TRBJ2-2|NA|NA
TGCGCCAGCAGCCAAGAAATTGCTGCGAACACCGGGGAGCTGTTTTTT
CASSQEIAANTGELFF
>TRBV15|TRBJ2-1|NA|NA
TGTGCCACCAGCTCCCAATCGGCCGTTTTGAACAATGAGCAGTTCTTC
CATSSQSAVLNNEQFF
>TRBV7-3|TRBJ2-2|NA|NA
TGTGCCAGCAGCTTGATAGCCTCGAACACCGGGGAGCTGTTTTTT
CASSLIASNTGELFF
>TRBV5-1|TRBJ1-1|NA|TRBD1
TGCGCCAGCCGACAGGGGAACACTGAAGCTTTCTTT
CASRQGNTEAFF
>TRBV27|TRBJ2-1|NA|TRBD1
TGTGCCAGCAGTTTCGGTTGGGGACAGCTTCACAATGAGCAGTTCTTC
CASSFGWGQLHNEQFF
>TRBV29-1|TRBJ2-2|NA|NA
TGCAGCGTCAAGAGTGGGGCCCGGGGCACCGGGGAGCTGTTTTTT
CSVKSGARGTGELFF
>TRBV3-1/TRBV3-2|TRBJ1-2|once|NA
TGTGCCAGCAGCCTCCTCTTGACCGGGCTCCCCCTGAACTATGGCTACACCTTC
CASSLLLTGLPLNYGYTF
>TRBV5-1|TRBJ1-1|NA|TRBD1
TGCGCCAGCAGCTTGGCGACAGGGATTCTGTACACTGAAGCTTTCTTT
CASSLATGILYTEAFF
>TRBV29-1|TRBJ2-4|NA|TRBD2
TGCAGCGTTCCGTCCGGGACTAGAGAAAACATTCAGTACTTC
CSVPSGTRENIQYF
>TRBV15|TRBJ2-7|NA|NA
TGTGCCACCAGCATGGACCCCGGGAGTAGGTACGAGCAGTACTTC
CATSMDPGSRYEQYF
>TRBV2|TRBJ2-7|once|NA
TGTGCCAGCTGCAGGGACGGGGGTCGGTACGAGCAGTACTTC
CASCRDGGRYEQYF
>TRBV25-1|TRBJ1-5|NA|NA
TGTGCCAGCAGTGTAGGGAATCAGCCCCAGCATTTT
CASSVGNQPQHF
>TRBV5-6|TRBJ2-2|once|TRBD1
TGTGCCAGCAGTAGGGGGCGCAATAAGGGGGAGCTGTTTTTT
CASSRGRNKGELFF
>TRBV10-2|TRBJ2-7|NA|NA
TGCGCCACCCAGACAGATAGGTACGAGCAGTACTTC
CATQTDRYEQYF
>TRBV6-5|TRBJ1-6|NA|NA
TGTGCCAGCAGTTACTCGACTTGGTCACCCCTCCACTTT
CASSYSTWSPLHF
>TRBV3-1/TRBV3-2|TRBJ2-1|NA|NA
TGTGCCAGCAGCCGAGAAGGGGGTGAGCAGTTCTTC
CASSREGGEQFF
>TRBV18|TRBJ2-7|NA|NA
TGTGCCAGCTCACCACCAGCCCGCGAGCAGTACTTC
CASSPPAREQYF
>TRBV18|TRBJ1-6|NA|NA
TGTGCCAGCTCATCCCGACAGCCAGATAATTCACCCCTCCACTTT
CASSSRQPDNSPLHF
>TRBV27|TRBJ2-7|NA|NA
TGTGCCAGCGGCCCGATGAGTAAGGACGAGCAGTACTTC
CASGPMSKDEQYF
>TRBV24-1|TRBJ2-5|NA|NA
TGTGCCACCAGTGATGGGTCGGGGCGGGACCAAACCCCCAAAGACTTC
CATSDGSGRDQTPKDF
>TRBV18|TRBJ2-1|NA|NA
TGTGCCAGCTCTCCCGACAGTCGCTCCTACAATGAGCAGTTCTTC
CASSPDSRSYNEQFF
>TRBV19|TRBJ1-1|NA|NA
TGTGCCAGTAGTATATTAAGGCCAACCTTGAATGGAGCTTTCTTT
CASSILRPTLNGAFF
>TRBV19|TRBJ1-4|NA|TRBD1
TGTGCCAGTAGTCCTGGGGACAGGGGGCCAGAAAAACTGTTTTTT
CASSPGDRGPEKLFF
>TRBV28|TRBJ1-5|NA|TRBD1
TGTGCCAGCAGTATCCCCGGACAGGGTAACCAGCCCCAGCATTTT
CASSIPGQGNQPQHF
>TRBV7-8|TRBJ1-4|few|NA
TGTGCCAGCAGCTTAGGGGGGACTCAACCGGATGAAAAACTGTTTTTT
CASSLGGTQPDEKLFF
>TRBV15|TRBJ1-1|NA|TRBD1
TGTGCCACCAGCCCACCGATCAGGGGGCAGAACACTGAAGCTTTCTTT
CATSPPIRGQNTEAFF
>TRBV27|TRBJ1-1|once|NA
TGTGCCAGCTCTATCACAGGGAACACTGAAGCTTTCTTT
CASSITGNTEAFF
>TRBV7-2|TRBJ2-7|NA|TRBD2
TGTGCCAGCAGCCCACAAGCGGGAGGGTTCCACGAGCAGTACTTC
CASSPQAGGFHEQYF
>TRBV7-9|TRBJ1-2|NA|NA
TGTGCCAGCAGCTTAGCACCACCCGGGGGCTACACCTTC
CASSLAPPGGYTF
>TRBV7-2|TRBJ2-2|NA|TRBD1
TGTGCCAGCAGTACCCGGACAGGGTTCGGGGAGCTGTTTTTT
CASSTRTGFGELFF
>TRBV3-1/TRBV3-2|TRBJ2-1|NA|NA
TGTGCCAGCAGTCCCACAGGGACGGGTCGCAATGAGCAGTTCTTC
CASSPTGTGRNEQFF
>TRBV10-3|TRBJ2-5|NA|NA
TGTGCCATCAGTGAGTCCAACAGGGTGGGTGAGACCCAGTACTTC
CAISESNRVGETQYF
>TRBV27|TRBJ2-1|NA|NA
TGTGCCAGCAGTCCGAACTCCTACAATGAGCAGTTCTTC
CASSPNSYNEQFF
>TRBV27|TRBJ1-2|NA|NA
TGTGCCAGCAGCCTGACAGGAAAGGTTGGCTACACCTTC
CASSLTGKVGYTF
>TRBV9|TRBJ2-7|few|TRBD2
TGTGCCAGCAGCGTAGGGCTAGGACTAGCGGACTACGAGCAGTACTTC
CASSVGLGLADYEQYF
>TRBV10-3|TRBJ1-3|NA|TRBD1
TGTGCCACCAGTGCGACAGGGGAGGGGAACACCATATATTTT
CATSATGEGNTIYF
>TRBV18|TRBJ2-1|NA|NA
TGTGCCAGCTCACCACCTTTGCGAACAGGCCTGGGGAATGAGCAGTTCTTC
CASSPPLRTGLGNEQFF
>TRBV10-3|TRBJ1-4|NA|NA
TGTGCCACTTCCGCGGGGAAGGGGACAAATGAAAAACTGTTTTTT
CATSAGKGTNEKLFF
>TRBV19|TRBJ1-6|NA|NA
TGTGCCAGTAGCAACCGGGGCTCGAATTCACCCCTCCACTTT
CASSNRGSNSPLHF
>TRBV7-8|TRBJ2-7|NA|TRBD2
TGTGCCAGCGGGGGGGGACTAGTGTGTGTCGAGCAGTACTTC
CASGGGLVCVEQYF
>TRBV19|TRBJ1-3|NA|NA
TGTGCCAGTAGAATCCCCGGATCTGGAAACACCATATATTTT
CASRIPGSGNTIYF
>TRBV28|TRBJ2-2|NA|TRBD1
TGTGCCAGCATCCCCCTTCCCGGGACAGGGAACACCGGGGAGCTGTTTTTT
CASIPLPGTGNTGELFF
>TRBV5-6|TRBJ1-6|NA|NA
TGTGCCAGCACCCTATATGTGCCCTATAATTCACCCCTCCACTTT
CASTLYVPYNSPLHF
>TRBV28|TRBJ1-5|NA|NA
TGTGCCAGCAGCATTCTTAATCAGCCCCAGCATTTT
CASSILNQPQHF
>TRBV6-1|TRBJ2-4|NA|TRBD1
TGTGCCAGCAGTGAAGCCCTTGGGACAGGGGGACCCCTAGCCAAAAACATTCAGTACTTC
CASSEALGTGGPLAKNIQYF
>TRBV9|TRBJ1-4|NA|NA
TGTGCCAGCAGCGTATACCCCCTGCGACCGCAGGGTTTTAATGAAAAACTGTTTTTT
CASSVYPLRPQGFNEKLFF
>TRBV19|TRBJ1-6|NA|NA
TGTGCCAGTAGTTCGGCAGCAAATAATTCACCCCTCCACTTT
CASSSAANNSPLHF
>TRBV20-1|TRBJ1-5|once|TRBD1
TGCAGTGCTAGTTTGGGAGGACAGGTTAACAATCAGCCCCAGCATTTT
CSASLGGQVNNQPQHF
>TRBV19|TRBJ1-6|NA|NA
TGTGCCAGTGGGGCAGGGAACTCACCCCTCCACTTT
CASGAGNSPLHF
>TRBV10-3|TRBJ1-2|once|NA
TGTGCCATCAGTGACCGGACAGTGGGTGGCTACACCTTC
CAISDRTVGGYTF
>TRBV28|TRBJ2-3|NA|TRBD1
TGTGCCAGCAGTTCCTCGGGACAGGGTAAAGGAGATACGCAGTATTTT
CASSSSGQGKGDTQYF
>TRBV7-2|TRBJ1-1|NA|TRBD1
TGTGCCAGCAGCTTAGGGACAGGGGCCCTTGAAGCTTTCTTT
CASSLGTGALEAFF
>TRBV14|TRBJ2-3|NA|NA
TGTGCCAGCAGCCAAGTAAGTGGACCGGGACCGCAGTATTTT
CASSQVSGPGPQYF
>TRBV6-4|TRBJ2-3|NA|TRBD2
TGTGCCAGCAGTGCGGGAGGCACTACAGATACGCAGTATTTT
CASSAGGTTDTQYF
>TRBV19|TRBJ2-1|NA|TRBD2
TGTGCCAGTAGTCTCGGACTAGCGGGAGTTGGTTACAATGAGCAGTTCTTC
CASSLGLAGVGYNEQFF
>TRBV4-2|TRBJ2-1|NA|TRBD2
TGTGCCAGCAGCGCACTAGCGGGAATCTACAATGAGCAGTTCTTC
CASSALAGIYNEQFF
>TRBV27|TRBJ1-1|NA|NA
TGTGCCAGCAGTTTCGGGGCAGGGTCCCCGAACACTGAAGCTTTCTTT
CASSFGAGSPNTEAFF
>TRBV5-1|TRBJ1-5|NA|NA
TGCGCCAGCAGAAGAGATAGCAATCAGCCCCAGCATTTT
CASRRDSNQPQHF
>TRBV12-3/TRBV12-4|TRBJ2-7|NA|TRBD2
TGTGCCAGCAGTTTGGCGGGGGACGAGCAGTACTTC
CASSLAGDEQYF